This passage covers 24 T cell receptor beta chains from one sample sequenced in a study of Tregs in tolerant kidney transplant recipients. Libraries were prepared by immunoSEQ multiplex PCR; TCRdb keeps only in-frame clonotypes and omits some of them. This sample's clone table lists 50,000 to 65,000 clones. The sequenced sample was CD4+ T cells from blood, obtained before the transplant. These receptor sequences come from a human donor who received a combined kidney and bone marrow transplant.

Points on this clone: From the germline J gene comes the end of the CDR3, since the read stops 3 residues before it. V is TRBV10-3 and J is TRBJ2-1, with a possible D match to TRBD2 (6 bases). CDR3 length: 14 amino acids. Deletions cut 9 bases from V and 8 bases from J, with 20 bases between. Germline V CDR1 and CDR2: ENHRY, SYGVKD. The DNA read from the CDR3 is TGTGCCATTACTAGCCGGGACTCCCATGATGAG. It specifies CAITSRDSHDE. The entire CDR3 protein is CAITSRDSHDEQFF.

On this clone itself: Read coverage stops 3 residues before the CDR3 terminus; the germline J gene supplies the remainder. This chain uses TRBV2 with TRBJ2-5, with 9 bases fitting TRBD2. With V trimmed by 8 bases and J by 4 bases, 5 bases remained unmatched. Germline lookup yields CDR1 SNHLY and CDR2 FYNNEI. CDR3 size: 13 residues. CDR3 DNA (partial): TGTGCCAGCTTAGCGGGAGAGGTAGAGACC. As protein: CASLAGEVET. In full, the CDR3 is CASLAGEVETQYF.

On this clone itself: Coverage ceases 3 residues before the CDR3 finishes, and the germline J gene fills in the end. The J gene is TRBJ1-1, the V gene TRBV18; 7 nucleotides line up with TRBD1. With V trimmed by 0 bases and J by 4 bases, 5 bases remained unmatched. Looked up from germline, CDR1 is KGHSH and CDR2 is LQKENI. There are 15 residues in the CDR3. CDR3 in amino acids: CASSPPYRGSTEAFF. CDR3 DNA, as far as it was read: TGTGCCAGCTCACCACCATACAGGGGTAGCACTGAA.

Worth noting for this clone: With the read ending 3 residues before the CDR3 end, the germline J gene is used to fill in that end. This rearrangement joins TRBV7-8 to TRBJ1-2; TRBD1 aligns across 8 bases. V lost 3 bases, J lost 6 bases, and 3 bases stayed unmatched. In germline, CDR1 is SGHVS, CDR2 FQNEAQ. The CDR3 has 13 residues. The part of the CDR3 DNA that was read is TGTGCCAGCAGCTTGACGACAGGGGATGGC. Its translation is CASSLTTGDG. The whole CDR3 reads CASSLTTGDGYTF.

Comments on this clone: The CDR3 goes on 3 residues after the read ends, and that part is filled in from the germline J gene. J is TRBJ1-1 and V is TRBV18, with D possibly TRBD1 on 6 matching bases. CDR1 and CDR2 from the germline V gene are KGHSH and LQKENI. The CDR3 spans 12 residues. This chain's CDR3 is CASSPMEGEAFF. Incomplete CDR3 DNA: TGTGCCAGCTCACCAATGGAGGGGGAG.

Comments on this clone: The read terminates 3 residues before the CDR3 end, so the remaining end is supplied by the germline J gene. This chain joins TRBV19 and TRBJ2-2; possibly TRBD1 for D (6 bases). CDR1 and CDR2 (germline): LNHDA, SQIVND (reference sequence). The CDR3 is 14 residues long. Trimming took off 8 bases at V and 7 bases at J, with 17 bases between the two ends. The CDR3: CASVSRQVGGELFF. CDR3 DNA (partial): TGTGCCAGTGTTAGCAGACAGGTTGGCGGGGAG.

A word on this clone: The CDR3 end is not reached by the read, which stops 3 residues before it; the germline J gene fills it in. The chain is built from TRBV5-1 and TRBJ2-2, with TRBD2 matching over 10 bases. CDR1 and CDR2 (germline): SGHRS, YFSETQ. After removal of 1 base from V and 4 bases from J, the junction contained 10 bases not matched to a gene. The CDR3 length is 18 residues. This CDR3 is CASSLRLAGGSGTGELFF. Incomplete CDR3 DNA: TGCGCCAGCAGCTTGCGGTTAGCGGGGGGATCGGGCACCGGGGAG.

Turning to this clone: Coverage ceases 3 residues before the CDR3 finishes, and the germline J gene fills in the end. V and J are TRBV7-9 and TRBJ2-3; D is perhaps TRBD1 (5 bases). The CDR3 loop spans 14 amino acids. V shed 4 bases and J shed 0 bases, with 8 bases lying between them. From germline, CDR1 is SEHNR and CDR2 FQNEAQ (reference sequence). Incomplete CDR3 DNA: TGTGCCAGCAGCTCGCAGGGTAGCACAGATACG. This codes for CASSSQGSTDT. In full, the CDR3 reads CASSSQGSTDTQYF.

Regarding this clone: Read sequence stops 3 residues before the CDR3 end, and the germline J gene provides the missing end. The chain is built from TRBV2 and TRBJ1-5; a possible D gene is TRBD1 (5 bases). Germline CDR1 and CDR2: SNHLY and FYNNEI. Trimming stripped 5 bases from V and 7 bases from J, with 12 bases between. The CDR3 extends over 13 amino acids. The CDR3: CASSSRVGQPQHF. Incomplete CDR3 DNA: TGTGCCAGCAGTAGCAGGGTCGGCCAGCCC.

This clone is identified as medium-sized from frequency. The read is 3 residues too short to cover the CDR3 end, so that end is filled in from the germline J gene. The rearrangement uses TRBV7-9 and TRBJ2-2; D not resolved. The germline V gene encodes CDR1 SEHNR and CDR2 FQNEAQ (reference sequence). V lost 4 bases to trimming and J lost 6 bases, with 12 bases between them. This CDR3 region has 14 residues. The DNA read from the CDR3 is TGTGCCAGCAGCTCGAACTTAGTGGCCGGGGAG. Amino acid sequence: CASSSNLVAGE. The CDR3, in full, reads CASSSNLVAGELFF. Looking up the rest from reference TRBV7-9 and TRBJ2-2 gives the full variable domain: DTGVSQNPRHKITKRGQNVTFRCDPISEHNRLYWYRQTLGQGPEFLTYFQNEAQLEKSRLLSDRFSAERPKGSFSTLEIQRTEQGDSAMYLCASSSNLVAGELFFGEGSRLTVL.

As to this clone: The missing CDR3 end, 3 residues past where the read stops, is filled in from the germline J gene. The genes are TRBV20-1 and TRBJ2-3; possibly TRBD2 for D (5 bases). The germline gives CDR1 DFQATT, CDR2 SNEGSKA (reference sequence). The ends were cut back, 1 base at V and 6 bases at J, with 14 bases in the middle. The CDR3 is 14 amino acids. The DNA read from the CDR3 is TGCAGTGCTAGAGCTAGCCCATCTAGGGATACG. This codes for CSARASPSRDT. The full CDR3 protein reads CSARASPSRDTQYF.

As for this clone: The read gets to within 3 residues of the CDR3 end, and the germline J gene fills in the rest. The genes are TRBV20-1 and TRBJ2-1; 12 nucleotides align to TRBD1. V gave up 5 bases and J gave up 8 bases; unmatched junction bases: 4. Germline V lookup: CDR1 DFQATT, CDR2 SNEGSKA (reference sequence). The CDR3 runs to 13 residues. The CDR3 reads CSARDRGQHEQFF. CDR3 DNA (partial): TGCAGTGCTCGGGACAGGGGGCAACATGAG.

Details on this clone: The DNA ends 3 residues before the CDR3 does, and the rest of the CDR3 is filled in from the germline J gene. The chain combines TRBV10-3 with TRBJ1-5, with 7 bases identical to TRBD1. Trimming cost V 2 bases and J 0 bases; bases outside gene matches: 1. The germline V gene encodes CDR1 ENHRY and CDR2 SYGVKD. The CDR3 sequence is 15 residues long. The CDR3 bases that were read are TGTGCCATCAGTGAGCAGGGGGATAGCAATCAGCCC. Residues: CAISEQGDSNQP. The full CDR3 protein reads CAISEQGDSNQPQHF.

On this clone itself: The read finishes 3 residues shy of the CDR3 end, and the germline J gene is used to complete it. The V gene is TRBV10-1, the J gene TRBJ2-2, with a tentative D call TRBD1 (5 bases). Per germline, CDR1 WNHNN and CDR2 SYGVQD (reference sequence). The CDR3 covers 14 residues. The germline V and J ends were trimmed by 3 bases and 5 bases, with 10 bases remaining between them. The sequenced CDR3 bases are TGCGCCAGCAGTGAAGGCAGGGCGACCGGGGAG. Its protein is CASSEGRATGE. In full, the CDR3 reads CASSEGRATGELFF.

Regarding this clone: The DNA ends 3 residues before the CDR3 does, and the rest of the CDR3 is filled in from the germline J gene. Additional DNA sequences in this sample encode the identical CDR3. The chain recombines TRBV5-1 with TRBJ1-2; the D gene is possibly TRBD1 (5 bases). CDR1 and CDR2 (germline): SGHRS, YFSETQ. V was trimmed by 0 bases and J by 5 bases, leaving 5 bases between them. The CDR3 is 12 amino acids. CDR3 residues: CASSLAGYGYTF. Incomplete CDR3 DNA: TGCGCCAGCAGCTTGGCAGGGTATGGC. The complete variable domain, with remaining parts taken from reference TRBV5-1 and TRBJ1-2, reads KAGVTQTPRYLIKTRGQQVTLSCSPISGHRSVSWYQQTPGQGLQFLFEYFSETQRNKGNFPGRFSGRQFSNSRSEMNVSTLELGDSALYLCASSLAGYGYTFGSGTRLTVV.

Note on this clone: Read data end 3 residues before the CDR3 end; the end is taken from the germline J gene. The chain is built from TRBV2 and TRBJ1-1; no definite D call. CDR3 size: 13 residues. Germline values: CDR1 SNHLY, CDR2 FYNNEI. Trimming took off 1 base at V and 4 bases at J, with 7 bases between the two ends. CDR3 DNA, as far as it was read: TGTGCCAGCAGTGAAGGGCGGGGCACTGAA. Its protein is CASSEGRGTE. The full CDR3 protein is CASSEGRGTEAFF.

On this clone itself: The CDR3 end is not reached by the read, which stops 3 residues before it; the germline J gene fills it in. The chain has TRBV13 and TRBJ2-3; D ambiguous. CDR3 length equals 13 residues. Germline lookup yields CDR1 PRHDT and CDR2 FYEKMQ (reference sequence). The V end was cut by 1 base, the J end by 4 bases, with 6 bases between. The sequenced part of the CDR3 DNA is TGTGCCAGCAGCTTAGTGGCGGCAGATACG. This sequence encodes CASSLVAADT. Given in full, the CDR3 is CASSLVAADTQYF.

Of note for this clone: The missing CDR3 end, 3 residues past where the read stops, is filled in from the germline J gene. The rearrangement links TRBV2 to TRBJ1-6; D not certain. The germline V gene encodes CDR1 SNHLY and CDR2 FYNNEI. This CDR3 has 14 residues. Trimming took 4 bases from V and 7 from J, leaving 11 bases between them. The DNA read from the CDR3 is TGTGCCAGCAGTGTCACGGTGCTAAATTCACCC. Translating gives CASSVTVLNSP. The entire CDR3 protein reads CASSVTVLNSPLHF.

CDR3 loop: CASSIAEGYEQYF. The sequenced part of the CDR3 DNA is TGTGCCAGTAGTATAGCGGAGGGGTACGAG. The gene calls are TRBV19 and TRBJ2-7; perhaps TRBD2 as D (6 bases). The read ends 3 residues shy of where the CDR3 ends; the end is completed using the germline J gene. Looked up from germline, CDR1 is LNHDA and CDR2 is SQIVND (reference sequence). CDR3 size: 13 residues. Trimming removed 1 base from V and 4 bases from J, with 8 bases in between.

Concerning this clone itself: The read ends 3 residues early relative to the CDR3; the germline J gene fills the gap. This rearrangement joins TRBV19 to TRBJ1-4, with D tentatively TRBD1 (6 bases). CDR3 length: 15 amino acids. The germline CDR1 and CDR2 sequences are LNHDA and SQIVND (reference sequence). V lost 4 bases and J lost 8, with 17 bases in between. CDR3 DNA (partial): TGTGCCAGTAGTAGGAACAGGGATCCTTGGGAAAAA. Its protein is CASSRNRDPWEK. The CDR3 reads in full as CASSRNRDPWEKLFF.

Regarding this clone: The CDR3 end falls 3 residues outside the read, so it is completed with the germline J gene. The V and J genes are TRBV7-2 and TRBJ1-6; tentatively, D is TRBD1 (5 bases). The ends were cut back, 1 base at V and 10 bases at J, with 5 bases in the middle. This CDR3 region has 12 residues. CDR1 and CDR2 from the germline V gene are SGHTA and FQGNSA. The CDR3 spells CASSLGGSPLHF. CDR3 bases read: TGTGCCAGCAGCTTAGGGGGCTCACCC. The complete variable domain, with remaining parts taken from reference TRBV7-2 and TRBJ1-6, reads GAGVSQSPSNKVTEKGKDVELRCDPISGHTALYWYRQSLGQGLEFLIYFQGNSAPDKSGLPSDRFSAERTGGSVSTLTIQRTQQEDSAVYLCASSLGGSPLHFGNGTRLTVT.

A word on this clone: The observed sequence ends 3 residues before the CDR3 terminus, with the missing tail filled in from the germline J gene. The chain has TRBV5-1 and TRBJ2-7; TRBD2 matches at 7 bases. J gave up 6 bases and V 4 bases, and 19 bases lay outside the gene matches. CDR3 length equals 17 residues. Germline values: CDR1 SGHRS, CDR2 YFSETQ. Partial CDR3 DNA: TGCGCCAGCAGCCCCTTCATTGGTAGCGGGTGTGTCAGCGAG. This encodes CASSPFIGSGCVSE. The CDR3 in its entirety is CASSPFIGSGCVSEQYF.

Note on this clone: The sequence runs out 3 residues before the end of the CDR3; the remainder is reconstructed from the germline J gene. The V call is TRBV19, the J call TRBJ1-1; 10 bases line up with TRBD1. Per the germline V gene, CDR1 is LNHDA and CDR2 is SQIVND (reference sequence). The CDR3 is 14 residues long. CDR3 DNA (partial): TGTGCCAGTAGTAGAGGACAGGGGGTAATGGAA. This sequence encodes CASSRGQGVME. The complete CDR3 sequence is CASSRGQGVMEAFF.

In the case of this clone: The read stops 3 residues short of the end of the CDR3; the missing end is completed from the germline J gene. V and J are TRBV19 and TRBJ1-4, with 7 bases that match TRBD1. This CDR3 region has 15 residues. V shed 5 bases and J 4 bases; nucleotides not matched to a gene: 7. The germline V gene has CDR1 LNHDA and CDR2 SQIVND (reference sequence). The CDR3 DNA, read in part, is TGTGCCAGTAGTCACCCCGGGACAGATAATGAAAAA. Translation gives CASSHPGTDNEK. The CDR3 in its entirety is CASSHPGTDNEKLFF.